The clone carrying this TCR beta chain was seen only a few times. This entry belongs to a study of T cell changes during pregnancy in multiple sclerosis. Sequencing was performed with immunoSEQ multiplex PCR; in TCRdb, only in-frame clones are kept and a portion is missing. This sample has 30,000 to 40,000 clones; just over 90% occur once, and the top ten carry 0.3% to 0.45%. Trimming stripped 3 bases from V and 3 bases from J, with 11 bases between. In germline, CDR1 is PRHDT, CDR2 FYEKMQ (reference sequence). The CDR3 contains 14 residues. The sequences come from CD4+ T cells from peripheral blood mononuclear cells, collected in the third trimester of pregnancy. The rearrangement uses TRBV13 and TRBJ1-1, with a tentative D call TRBD1 (5 bases). The clonotype originates from a female donor in good health, enrolled as a control in a pregnancy study. The CDR3 loop reads CASSLGGGDTEAFF. The CDR3 DNA follows: TGTGCCAGCAGCTTGGGTGGGGGGGACACTGAAGCTTTCTTT.